The present entry profiles one T cell receptor beta chain with its context. Its antigen remains undetermined. Nothing much larger sits one base from this clone, and base qualities are not available. Whole blood was collected in K2EDTA tubes by collaborating institutions according to the institutions' own protocols. Collaborator samples were shipped for TCRbeta analysis as frozen whole blood, isolated PBMCs, or DNA extracted from either sample type. This sample stems from a study of blood T cell repertoires in COVID-19 (dated by TCRdb to between 2020 and 2021). The study in broad terms: Collaborator samples came from the United States, Italy and Spain and covered acute and convalescent phases of COVID-19. The material from the prospective study consisted of cDNA or gDNA derived from T cells, B-cell-depleted T cells, or PBMCs. Subjects who had been exposed to COVID-19, were actively infected with it, or had recovered from it provided the deeply sampled blood TCRbeta repertoires that made up the dataset. The repertoires were made available in a free public database intended to serve as a resource for research on the immune response to SARS-CoV-2. The samples were drawn from two sources: the first 160 participants of the ongoing ImmuneRACE study, and about 1,300 subjects contributed by 6 global collaborators. A de-identified subject ID, COVID-19 status, age in years and sex were almost always included in the sample metadata. Where HLA class I and class II types were available, the types were taken from metadata supplied by the sample provider, not from assay-based typing. Here is what the overall study found, with its caveats: The quantity of clinical and demographic metadata differed by source and by participant and was supplied without curation.

The immunoSEQ Assay, a bias-controlled multiplex PCR, was used to amplify TCRbeta CDR3 regions from genomic DNA. In the paper's pipeline: Nucleated cell counts per sample were estimated from amplification of reference gene primers within the assay. Sequence reads were collapsed and filtered to measure the absolute abundance of every unique TCRbeta CDR3 rearrangement. Productive Simpson clonality was computed per sample as the square root of Simpson's diversity index over productive rearrangements. TCRdb limited this immuneACCESS table to in-frame rearrangements with V and J called. A share of clones is missing; checked studies link under half to unresolved V genes, and the rest is unexplained. That table is the source of V, J and clone size, and D and trimming were worked out from the DNA. The sample contains 100,000 to 150,000 clones, approximately 90% of them found a single time. 25% to 30% of the sample is in the top ten clones.

V loses 2 bases, J loses 2 bases, and the germline ends lie 13 bases apart. CDR1 SGHAT and CDR2 FQNNGV are derived from the germline V gene. The CDR3 numbers 16 residues from cysteine through phenylalanine. Kept here is only the CDR3 DNA, which spans 48 bases and is read in frame from base 1. The chain is made from TRBV11-2 and TRBJ1-3; the D gene assignment is ambiguous. The clonotype originates from a man aged 70 or older with active or convalescent COVID-19. Source material: peripheral blood. The nucleotide sequence reads TGTGCCAGCAGCTTAAGTACCGGGAGTACTGGAAACACCATATATTTT. This yields the protein CASSLSTGSTGNTIYF.